Sequencing of this T cell receptor beta chain was carried out in a study of blood T cell repertoires in COVID-19. Study-level background: From the United States, Italy and Spain came samples of acute and convalescent COVID-19. T cells, B-cell-depleted T cells, or PBMCs provided the cDNA or gDNA that served as material.

Germline V CDR1 and CDR2: SGHTA, FQGNSA. The V end lost 4 bases, the J end lost 0 bases, and 10 bases lay between the germline ends. This CDR3 is built from 14 residues. Per the study methods: Counts of nucleated cells, estimated from reference gene primer amplification, were obtained. TCRdb keeps only in-frame clones here, not all; method: immunoSEQ multiplex PCR. V, J and clone size are those of that table, while D and trimming were read from the DNA. Of under 250,000 clones in the sample, over 80% are singletons; the top ten hold around 5.9%. V is TRBV7-2 and J is TRBJ2-7; D may be TRBD1 (5 bases). The source material was peripheral blood. The source of this sequence is a human donor in a cohort sampled during active COVID-19. The CDR3 DNA reads TGTGCCAGCAGCTCGAAGGGGTACTCCTACGAGCAGTACTTC. Its translation: CASSSKGYSYEQYF.